This T cell receptor beta chain was observed in a study of blood T cell repertoires in COVID-19. Overall study: COVID-19 samples, acute and convalescent, were from the United States, Italy and Spain. T cells, B-cell-depleted T cells, or PBMCs provided the cDNA or gDNA that served as material.

This table comes from immunoSEQ multiplex PCR, and its TCRdb copy is limited to in-frame clones, with some not included. The table lists 150,000 to 200,000 clones, around four fifths of them singletons. Trimming stripped 4 bases from V and 3 bases from J, with 15 bases between. This CDR3 is built from 15 residues. In germline, CDR1 is MDHEN, CDR2 SYDVKM. The Seattle site enrolled patients during active infection and followed them longitudinally. The chain carries TRBV28 and TRBJ1-2; D is undetermined. The TCR comes from a woman of 80 years or more with COVID-19, enrolled during active disease. The specimen sequenced was peripheral blood. The CDR3 here is CASSSASGLDYGYTF. CDR3 sequence (DNA): TGTGCCAGCAGTTCCGCCTCGGGGTTAGACTATGGCTACACCTTC.